A single sample is the source of the 21 T cell receptor beta chains below, sequenced in a study of blood T cell repertoires in COVID-19. Produced via immunoSEQ multiplex PCR; TCRdb's table is partial and in-frame only. The table records 64,000 or so clones, around 86% of them present only once. The sequenced sample consisted of peripheral blood. These receptors all come from a man aged 40-49 years with acute or convalescent COVID-19.

This clone occurred a few times. The rearrangement joins TRBV5-1 to TRBJ2-5; 14 positions agree with TRBD2. V dropped 2 bases and J dropped 5; count of bases not matched to a gene: 5. CDR3 length: 16 residues. The V gene's germline CDR1 is SGHRS and CDR2 YFSETQ. The CDR3 sequence is CASSFGLAGGWETQYF. CDR3 nucleotide sequence: TGCGCCAGCAGCTTTGGACTAGCGGGGGGCTGGGAGACCCAGTACTTC. The full variable domain, its missing parts supplied by reference TRBV5-1 and TRBJ2-5, is KAGVTQTPRYLIKTRGQQVTLSCSPISGHRSVSWYQQTPGQGLQFLFEYFSETQRNKGNFPGRFSGRQFSNSRSEMNVSTLELGDSALYLCASSFGLAGGWETQYFGPGTRLLVL.

This chain uses TRBV7-9 with TRBJ1-1, with a weak D call TRBD1 (6 bases). This CDR3 is built from 19 residues. V shed 6 bases and J shed 0 bases, with 26 bases lying between them. Germline V gene data show CDR1 as SEHNR and CDR2 as FQNEAQ (reference sequence). CDR3 coding DNA: TGTGCCAGCAGAAGCTTAGCGGCGGGGGGCTGGTGGATGAACACTGAAGCTTTCTTT. It specifies CASRSLAAGGWWMNTEAFF.

The chain has TRBV5-1 and TRBJ2-2; 8 bases line up with TRBD2. The germline CDR1 and CDR2 sequences are SGHRS and YFSETQ. The CDR3 covers 16 residues. Unmatched junction bases numbered 11, after V lost 10 bases and J lost 0 bases. The CDR3 here is CARGPGGGSNTGELFF. In nucleotides, the CDR3 is TGCGCCCGCGGCCCGGGGGGGGGCTCGAACACCGGGGAGCTGTTTTTT.

The V gene is TRBV19, the J gene TRBJ2-1; 9 bases agree with TRBD2. Germline values: CDR1 LNHDA, CDR2 SQIVND (reference sequence). This CDR3 spans 15 amino acids. The junction had 8 bases not matched to a gene; V was cut back by 5 bases and J by 6 bases. The chain's CDR3 is CASSSSGGRPNEQFF. Written as DNA, the CDR3 is TGTGCCAGTAGTTCCAGCGGGGGGCGACCCAATGAGCAGTTCTTC.

V is TRBV6-5 and J is TRBJ1-2, with 7 bases matching TRBD1. This CDR3 contains 13 residues. Trimming cost V 6 bases and J 2 bases; bases outside gene matches: 3. The V gene's germline CDR1 is MNHEY and CDR2 SVGAGI. The CDR3 nucleotides are TGTGCCAGCAGCAAGGACAGGAACTATGGCTACACCTTC. Translation gives CASSKDRNYGYTF.

The J gene is TRBJ1-2, the V gene TRBV2; no clear D gene. The V and J ends lost 0 bases and 1 base respectively, with 15 bases between them. The CDR3 extends over 17 amino acids. In germline, CDR1 is SNHLY, CDR2 FYNNEI. CDR3 protein: CASSEALSGGVNYGYTF. CDR3 bases: TGTGCCAGCAGTGAAGCGCTTTCGGGCGGGGTTAACTATGGCTACACCTTC. Drawing the rest from reference TRBV2 and TRBJ1-2, the complete variable domain is EPEVTQTPSHQVTQMGQEVILRCVPISNHLYFYWYRQILGQKVEFLVSFYNNEISEKSEIFDDQFSVERPDGSNFTLKIRSTKLEDSAMYFCASSEALSGGVNYGYTFGSGTRLTVV.

The chain has TRBV28 and TRBJ2-5; weak D call: TRBD1 (5 bases). The CDR3 contains 12 residues. Between the trimmed V and J ends, which lost 8 bases and 5 bases, there was a span of 12 bases. Per the germline V gene, CDR1 is MDHEN and CDR2 is SYDVKM. In nucleotides, the CDR3 is TGTGCCAGCCAAGGGGATTTGGAGACCCAGTACTTC. Protein: CASQGDLETQYF.

V usage is TRBV19 and J usage is TRBJ1-5; D perhaps matches TRBD1 (5 bases). Per germline, CDR1 LNHDA and CDR2 SQIVND (reference sequence). V lost 10 bases, J lost 9 bases, and 19 bases lay in between. This CDR3 has 13 residues. The CDR3 protein is CATTSGPHGPQHF. The CDR3 DNA sequence: TGTGCCACTACCTCAGGGCCCCACGGGCCCCAGCATTTT.

J is TRBJ2-7 and V is TRBV10-3; D may be TRBD1 (7 bases). The CDR3 has 14 amino acids. V was shortened by 10 bases and J by 6 bases, with 22 bases between the two germline ends. Germline CDR1 is ENHRY and CDR2 is SYGVKD. CDR3 bases: TGTGCCACCCAGGGGGGAACGATGGCCTTCGAGCAGTACTTC. Its protein is CATQGGTMAFEQYF.

The rearrangement links TRBV29-1 to TRBJ1-1, with D tentatively TRBD1 (5 bases). The CDR3 runs 13 residues. The V end lost 6 bases, the J end lost 12 bases, and 23 bases lay between the germline ends. CDR1 and CDR2 from the germline V gene are SQVTM and ANQGSEA. CDR3 in amino acids: CSVGEVGQSRTFF. Here the CDR3 DNA reads TGCAGCGTGGGGGAGGTGGGCCAATCTAGGACTTTCTTT.

This clone was seen only a few times. The chain is built from TRBV18 and TRBJ1-2, with TRBD1 matching over 8 bases. CDR1 and CDR2 (germline): KGHSH, LQKENI. The CDR3 contains 13 residues. The V gene end was trimmed by 6 bases and the J gene end by 6 bases; junction bases not matched to a gene: 6. In DNA, the CDR3 is TGTGCCAGCTCGGAGACAGGGGCGAATGGCTACACCTTC. The encoded protein is CASSETGANGYTF.

The chain has TRBV2 and TRBJ2-2; 7 bases match TRBD1. The germline gives CDR1 SNHLY, CDR2 FYNNEI. Trimming took 6 bases from V and 3 from J; bases not matched to a gene: 10. The CDR3 sequence is 16 residues long. The CDR3 region is CASRGREGAYTGELFF. CDR3 bases: TGTGCCAGCAGGGGGCGAGAGGGGGCGTACACCGGGGAGCTGTTTTTT.

The chain is built from TRBV19 and TRBJ1-2; maybe TRBD1 (6 bases). Germline CDR1 and CDR2: LNHDA and SQIVND (reference sequence). CDR3 length: 16 amino acids. V was pared by 3 bases and J by 0 bases, with 14 bases between. The CDR3 nucleotides are TGTGCCAGTAGTATCCCGACAGGAGGAGCTAACTATGGCTACACCTTC. Residues: CASSIPTGGANYGYTF.

This clone was observed a handful of times. The V gene is TRBV5-1, the J gene TRBJ1-2; 11 bases are a match to TRBD1. Losses at the gene ends were 4 bases for V and 0 bases for J; bases not matched to a gene: 11. The CDR3 is made up of 18 amino acids. From germline, CDR1 is SGHRS and CDR2 YFSETQ. CDR3 coding DNA: TGCGCCAGCAGCGCTGGGACAGGGGGGTTTAACGCTAACTATGGCTACACCTTC. Its translation: CASSAGTGGFNANYGYTF. Filled out from reference TRBV5-1 and TRBJ1-2, the complete variable domain reads KAGVTQTPRYLIKTRGQQVTLSCSPISGHRSVSWYQQTPGQGLQFLFEYFSETQRNKGNFPGRFSGRQFSNSRSEMNVSTLELGDSALYLCASSAGTGGFNANYGYTFGSGTRLTVV.

This chain joins TRBV20-1 and TRBJ2-2; 10 bases map to TRBD2. Per germline, CDR1 DFQATT and CDR2 SNEGSKA (reference sequence). This CDR3 is 15 amino acids long. The ends lost 3 bases at V and 5 bases at J; junction bases unmatched: 6. The CDR3, as DNA: TGCAGTGCTAGTGAAGCTAGCGGGGGAACCGGGGAGCTGTTTTTT. Translation gives CSASEASGGTGELFF.

This chain links TRBV9 with TRBJ1-2, with D possibly matching TRBD1 (6 bases). Germline loops: CDR1 SGDLS, CDR2 YYNGEE. V gave up 3 bases and J gave up 8 bases, with 20 bases separating them. CDR3 size: 15 residues. CDR3 loop: CASSASGTIRQGYTF. The CDR3, as DNA: TGTGCCAGCAGCGCGAGTGGGACAATAAGACAGGGCTACACCTTC.

The J gene is TRBJ1-6, the V gene TRBV27; TRBD1 might be the D (5 bases). V was shortened by 5 bases and J by 10 bases, with 21 bases between the two germline ends. Germline CDR1 and CDR2: MNHEY and SMNVEV (reference sequence). This CDR3 is 16 amino acids long. In DNA form, the CDR3 reads TGTGCCAGCAGTGCCAGGGAACTCGCTATTCGGTCACCCCTCCACTTT. Translated, it gives CASSARELAIRSPLHF.

This clone was picked up one time. The V gene is TRBV7-3, the J gene TRBJ2-1; 7 bases fit TRBD1. The CDR3 contains 15 residues. Unmatched junction bases numbered 8, after V lost 3 bases and J lost 6 bases. CDR1 and CDR2 from the germline V gene are SGHTA and FQGTGA. CDR3 bases: TGTGCCAGCAGCTTCTCCGGGACAGATTTCAATGAGCAGTTCTTC. This sequence encodes CASSFSGTDFNEQFF. Looking up the rest from reference TRBV7-3 and TRBJ2-1 gives the full variable domain: GAGVSQTPSNKVTEKGKYVELRCDPISGHTALYWYRQSLGQGPEFLIYFQGTGAADDSGLPNDRFFAVRPEGSVSTLKIQRTERGDSAVYLCASSFSGTDFNEQFFGPGTRLTVL.

The V and J genes are TRBV3-1 (or the pseudogene TRBV3-2) and TRBJ2-7, with 8 bases fitting TRBD2. The CDR3 is made up of 15 amino acids. V lost 4 bases and J lost 3; bases outside the gene matches: 8. Germline lookup yields CDR1 LGHDT and CDR2 YNNKEL (reference sequence). CDR3 DNA sequence: TGTGCCAGCAGCCGACCCGGGACTAGTCGCTACGAGCAGTACTTC. As protein: CASSRPGTSRYEQYF.

CDR3 loop: CSGQLEGSKQYF. In DNA, the CDR3 is TGCAGCGGACAACTCGAGGGAAGCAAGCAGTACTTC. The chain joins TRBV29-1 to TRBJ2-7; tentatively, D is TRBD2 (5 bases). Germline CDR1 is SQVTM and CDR2 is ANQGSEA. V was cut by 7 bases and J by 8 bases, with 18 bases left in between. The CDR3 consists of 12 residues.

CDR3 amino acids: CASSSGHVPAFF. The CDR3 coding sequence is TGTGCCAGCAGTTCGGGACATGTACCCGCTTTCTTT. The chain uses TRBV27 and TRBJ1-1; possible D gene TRBD1, 6 bases. The ends were cut back, 4 bases at V and 11 bases at J, with 14 bases in the middle. Germline V gene lookup returns CDR1 MNHEY and CDR2 SMNVEV (reference sequence). The CDR3 covers 12 residues.